This T cell receptor (beta chain) stems from a study of T cell repertoires in cytomegalovirus infection. Study background: CMV infection together with matching HLA type was indicated by public TCR beta signatures.

CDR1 and CDR2 (germline): LNHDA, SQIVND (reference sequence). The ends were cut back, 1 base at V and 8 bases at J, with 15 bases in the middle. This CDR3 comprises 15 residues. Many counts were recorded for this clonotype. Its antigen is unidentified. Using its own MiXCR run on the reads, TCRdb lists one record per CDR3 protein. The sample records around 100,000 distinct CDR3 sequences, roughly 9.1% being singletons. Sequencing was done on a sample of PBMCs, sequenced either directly or after in vitro stimulation (not recorded which). The chain carries TRBV19 and TRBJ2-1; D is unresolved. This TCR came from a human donor in good health (CMV status not recorded). Some clones in this sample may be carry-over from other donors' samples. CDR3: CASSIAAPPRDEQFF. Here the CDR3 DNA reads TGTGCCAGTAGTATAGCGGCTCCTCCCCGGGATGAGCAGTTCTTC.